The 29 T cell receptor beta chains presented below share a single source sample, sequenced in a study of blood T cell repertoires in COVID-19. TCRdb's copy holds only in-frame clones and misses some; the assay was immunoSEQ multiplex PCR. The sample records some 88,000 clones, approximately 87% being singletons. Material: peripheral blood. The receptors derive from a woman in her 70s with acute or convalescent COVID-19.

This rearrangement joins TRBV11-2 to TRBJ2-7, with D unresolved. Germline values: CDR1 SGHAT, CDR2 FQNNGV. V dropped 3 bases and J dropped 6 bases, with 12 bases sitting between them. The CDR3 is made up of 13 amino acids. CDR3 loop: CASSFGLMSEQYV. CDR3 DNA: TGTGCCAGCAGCTTTGGGCTCATGAGCGAGCAGTACGTC.

V and J are TRBV7-2 and TRBJ2-1; 10 bases are shared with TRBD1. V gave up 2 bases and J gave up 6 bases; unmatched junction bases: 4. The CDR3 extends over 15 amino acids. Germline V lookup: CDR1 SGHTA, CDR2 FQGNSA. The CDR3 protein is CASSLRQGAGNEQFF. DNA of the CDR3: TGTGCCAGCAGCTTACGACAGGGGGCGGGCAATGAGCAGTTCTTC.

The chain is built from TRBV19 and TRBJ1-5; D not certain. The CDR3 contains 13 residues. Germline V lookup: CDR1 LNHDA, CDR2 SQIVND (reference sequence). The V end lost 5 bases, the J end lost 2 bases, and 7 bases lay between the germline ends. The CDR3 here is CASSEQGNQPQHF. CDR3 sequence (DNA): TGTGCCAGTAGTGAGCAGGGCAATCAGCCCCAGCATTTT.

This chain joins TRBV19 and TRBJ2-2; weak D call: TRBD2 (6 bases). Trimming cost V 5 bases and J 4 bases, with 17 bases left between them. There are 16 residues in the CDR3. CDR1 and CDR2 (germline): LNHDA, SQIVND (reference sequence). The CDR3 is CASSLRTNSGTGELFF. The DNA for the CDR3 is TGTGCCAGTAGTCTCCGGACTAACTCGGGCACCGGGGAGCTGTTTTTT.

This sequence joins TRBV21-1 and TRBJ2-1; no check of the table's D call, TRBD1, against the DNA was made. TRBV21-1 is described as a pseudogene. CDR3 size: 14 residues. This CDR3 reads CASSQGSPYNEQFF. DNA of the CDR3: TGTGCCAGCAGCCAGGGGAGCCCCTACAATGAGCAGTTCTTC.

The V gene is TRBV30, the J gene TRBJ2-2, with D unresolved. The ends were cut back, 0 bases at V and 1 base at J, with 6 bases in the middle. Germline CDR1 reads GTSNPN; CDR2 reads SVGIG (reference sequence). The CDR3 covers 14 residues. The CDR3 DNA is TGTGCCTGGAGTGTAAAACTGAACACCGGGGAGCTGTTTTTT. Protein product: CAWSVKLNTGELFF.

V is TRBV12-3 or TRBV12-4 and J is TRBJ2-3; TRBD2 might be the D (5 bases). The CDR3 covers 12 residues. V was clipped by 4 bases and J by 10 bases, with 12 bases between them. CDR3 sequence reads: CASSSSAEAQYF. DNA for the CDR3: TGTGCCAGCAGTTCCAGCGCGGAGGCGCAGTATTTT.

The rearrangement uses TRBV5-1 and TRBJ1-1, with D hard to call. V was clipped by 1 base and J by 1 base, with 8 bases between them. The CDR3 totals 14 residues. The germline V gene encodes CDR1 SGHRS and CDR2 YFSETQ. The CDR3 is CASSLLEGNTEAFF. CDR3 coding DNA: TGCGCCAGCAGCTTGTTAGAGGGGAACACTGAAGCTTTCTTT.

In this sample, this clone turned up once. The chain couples TRBV10-3 to TRBJ2-5, with 8 bases aligning to TRBD1. Germline-derived CDR1 and CDR2 are ENHRY and SYGVKD. The CDR3 sequence is 16 residues long. The V and J ends lost 6 bases and 3 bases, in that order; junction bases with no gene match: 12. The CDR3: CAISVSGQGAKETQYF. Here the CDR3 DNA reads TGTGCCATCAGCGTCTCGGGGCAGGGGGCCAAAGAGACCCAGTACTTC.

This chain uses TRBV5-5 with TRBJ1-2; maybe TRBD1 (5 bases). Germline V gives CDR1 SGHKS, CDR2 YYEKEE (reference sequence). The V and J ends lost 0 bases and 5 bases respectively, with 8 bases between them. CDR3 length: 13 amino acids. CDR3 residues: CASSLETVYGYTF. The CDR3 bases are TGTGCCAGCAGCTTGGAGACAGTATATGGCTACACCTTC.

This chain connects TRBV28 to TRBJ2-1; 7 bases match TRBD1. CDR1 is MDHEN and CDR2 is SYDVKM in the germline V gene. The junction had 3 bases not matched to a gene; V was cut back by 4 bases and J by 3 bases. The length of the CDR3 is 14 residues. CDR3 amino acids: CASSSGQDYNEQFF. CDR3 coding DNA: TGTGCCAGCAGTTCTGGACAGGACTACAATGAGCAGTTCTTC.

The rearrangement uses TRBV30 and TRBJ2-3; 7 bases are shared with TRBD2. CDR1 and CDR2 from the germline V gene are GTSNPN and SVGIG (reference sequence). V lost 0 bases to trimming and J lost 5 bases; unmatched junction nucleotides: 2. The CDR3 is 13 amino acids. Here the CDR3 reads CAWSVRERDTQYF. The CDR3 DNA sequence: TGTGCCTGGAGTGTGCGGGAGCGAGATACGCAGTATTTT. Combining the CDR3 with reference TRBV30 and TRBJ2-3 gives the whole variable domain SQTIHQWPATLVQPVGSPLSLECTVEGTSNPNLYWYRQAAGRGLQLLFYSVGIGQISSEVPQNLSASRPQDRQFILSSKKLLLSDSGFYLCAWSVRERDTQYFGPGTRLTVL.

The gene calls are TRBV5-1 and TRBJ1-1, with D perhaps matching TRBD1 (5 bases). V lost 2 bases and J lost 2, with 10 bases in between. Germline V CDR1 and CDR2: SGHRS, YFSETQ. The CDR3 consists of 14 residues. CDR3 in amino acids: CASSLRGINTEAFF. In DNA form, the CDR3 reads TGCGCCAGCAGCTTAAGGGGTATTAACACTGAAGCTTTCTTT. Together with reference TRBV5-1 and TRBJ1-1, the CDR3 gives the full variable domain: KAGVTQTPRYLIKTRGQQVTLSCSPISGHRSVSWYQQTPGQGLQFLFEYFSETQRNKGNFPGRFSGRQFSNSRSEMNVSTLELGDSALYLCASSLRGINTEAFFGQGTRLTVV.

In DNA form, the CDR3 reads TGTGCCAGCAGCAAGGGGACTGCAGAGGTGAAAAAACTGTTTTTT. Its protein product is CASSKGTAEVKKLFF. This rearrangement joins TRBV6-5 to TRBJ1-4; tentatively, D is TRBD1 (5 bases). The CDR3 extends over 15 amino acids. With 6 bases removed from V and 9 bases from J, the gap between germline ends came to 20 bases. The germline V gene encodes CDR1 MNHEY and CDR2 SVGAGI.

The V gene is TRBV28, the J gene TRBJ1-2, with 9 bases fitting TRBD1. V trimming: 4 bases; J trimming: 5 bases; junction bases outside the gene matches: 11. The germline V gene has CDR1 MDHEN and CDR2 SYDVKM. The CDR3 totals 16 residues. The CDR3 region has the DNA TGTGCCAGCAGTTCCCCCTCCGGGACAGGGAGGTATGGCTACACCTTC. It specifies CASSSPSGTGRYGYTF.

The chain links TRBV28 to TRBJ2-5; D might be TRBD2 (5 bases). The ends were cut back, 7 bases at V and 2 bases at J, with 14 bases in the middle. CDR3 length: 14 amino acids. In germline, CDR1 is MDHEN, CDR2 SYDVKM. For the CDR3, the DNA is TGTGCCAGCATTCGTGGAGGAAGGCAAGAGACCCAGTACTTC. Translating gives CASIRGGRQETQYF. The whole variable domain, remainder taken from reference TRBV28 and TRBJ2-5, is DVKVTQSSRYLVKRTGEKVFLECVQDMDHENMFWYRQDPGLGLRLIYFSYDVKMKEKGDIPEGYSVSREKKERFSLILESASTNQTSMYLCASIRGGRQETQYFGPGTRLLVL.

V usage is TRBV6-1 and J usage is TRBJ2-3; 9 nucleotides agree with TRBD2. The germline CDR1 and CDR2 sequences are MNHNS and SASEGT. The CDR3 consists of 15 residues. J was trimmed by 3 bases and V by 2 bases; bases with no gene match: 3. The CDR3 reads CASSEKRGATDTQYF. CDR3 bases: TGTGCCAGCAGTGAAAAGCGGGGGGCAACAGATACGCAGTATTTT.

The chain uses TRBV7-2 and TRBJ2-5; 7 nucleotides align to TRBD2. V was clipped by 1 base and J by 4 bases; unmatched bases: 6. CDR3 size: 15 residues. Germline CDR1 SGHTA, CDR2 FQGNSA. The CDR3 sequence: CASSLELAFRETQYF. As DNA, the CDR3 is TGTGCCAGCAGCTTAGAACTAGCGTTTCGAGAGACCCAGTACTTC.

V usage is TRBV19 and J usage is TRBJ2-3, with 9 bases that match TRBD1. This CDR3 is built from 15 residues. Per the germline V gene, CDR1 is LNHDA and CDR2 is SQIVND (reference sequence). V was clipped by 2 bases and J by 4 bases; unmatched bases: 4. The CDR3 sequence: CASSIRTGVADTQYF. CDR3 DNA sequence: TGTGCCAGTAGTATACGGACAGGGGTGGCAGATACGCAGTATTTT.

The genes are TRBV6-5 and TRBJ1-2; 8 nucleotides agree with TRBD1. V was pared by 0 bases and J by 3 bases, with 3 bases of the junction left unmatched. CDR3 length equals 15 residues. The V gene's germline CDR1 is MNHEY and CDR2 SVGAGI. This CDR3 is CASSYSWTGHYGYTF. The CDR3 DNA follows: TGTGCCAGCAGTTACTCGTGGACAGGGCACTATGGCTACACCTTC.

The chain joins TRBV19 to TRBJ1-4; unclear D gene. The CDR3 is 15 residues long. Deletions cut 4 bases from V and 7 bases from J, with 16 bases between. CDR1 and CDR2 from the germline V gene are LNHDA and SQIVND (reference sequence). The CDR3 region is CASSKVQSAFEKLFF. For the CDR3, the DNA is TGTGCCAGTAGTAAAGTACAGTCGGCGTTTGAAAAACTGTTTTTT. Full variable domain (remainder filled in from reference TRBV19 and TRBJ1-4): DGGITQSPKYLFRKEGQNVTLSCEQNLNHDAMYWYRQDPGQGLRLIYYSQIVNDFQKGDIAEGYSVSREKKESFPLTVTSAQKNPTAFYLCASSKVQSAFEKLFFGSGTQLSVL.

The genes are TRBV23-1 and TRBJ2-7; 9 bases align to TRBD1. TRBV23-1 counts as an open reading frame of uncertain function. CDR3 size: 15 residues. The V and J ends lost 0 bases and 3 bases, in that order; junction bases with no gene match: 3. CDR3 in DNA: TGCGCCAGCAGTCAATCAGAGGACAGGGGCTACGAGCAGTACGTC. It specifies CASSQSEDRGYEQYV.

This rearrangement joins TRBV10-3 to TRBJ2-2; 11 bases agree with TRBD2. Germline CDR1 and CDR2: ENHRY and SYGVKD. The CDR3 extends over 15 amino acids. J was trimmed by 7 bases and V by 6 bases; bases with no gene match: 7. CDR3 protein: CAIRSSGTSGGELFF. The CDR3 DNA reads as TGTGCCATCAGATCTTCCGGGACTAGCGGCGGGGAGCTGTTTTTT.

The rearrangement links TRBV7-7 to TRBJ2-5, with TRBD2 identical over 12 bases. The trim removed 1 base at V and 5 bases at J, leaving 8 bases unmatched. This CDR3 has 17 residues. In germline, CDR1 is SSHAT, CDR2 FNYEAQ (reference sequence). CDR3: CASSLGSSGGAGETQYF. Here the CDR3 DNA reads TGTGCCAGCAGCTTAGGGTCTAGCGGGGGGGCCGGGGAGACCCAGTACTTC.

A single count supports this clone. This rearrangement joins TRBV12-5 to TRBJ2-1; 8 nucleotides agree with TRBD1. This CDR3 is 14 amino acids long. Trimming took 6 bases from V and 2 from J; bases not matched to a gene: 3. Looked up from germline, CDR1 is LGHNT and CDR2 is FRNRAP. CDR3 amino acids: CASGLTGAYNEQFF. DNA of the CDR3: TGTGCTAGTGGCCTGACAGGGGCCTACAATGAGCAGTTCTTC.

The chain links TRBV24-1 to TRBJ2-7; 12 bases are a match to TRBD1. Per the germline V gene, CDR1 is KGHDR and CDR2 is SFDVKD. This CDR3 has 12 residues. CDR3 sequence: CATSDHRDRGLV. The CDR3 bases are TGTGCCACCAGTGATCACCGGGACAGGGGGCTGGTC.

The chain joins TRBV18 to TRBJ1-1; possible D gene TRBD1, 6 bases. Germline V lookup: CDR1 KGHSH, CDR2 LQKENI. The V end was cut by 3 bases, the J end by 1 base, with 12 bases between. The length of the CDR3 is 15 residues. The CDR3 loop is CASSPKGGGNTEAFF. In nucleotides, the CDR3 is TGTGCCAGCTCACCCAAAGGGGGTGGGAACACTGAAGCTTTCTTT.

This chain connects TRBV6-2 or TRBV6-3 to TRBJ2-2; 8 nucleotides line up with TRBD1. Unmatched junction bases numbered 12, after V lost 5 bases and J lost 4 bases. CDR3 size: 17 residues. Germline loops: CDR1 MNHEY, CDR2 SVGEGT. This chain's CDR3 is CASSHTLTGVATGELFF. As DNA, the CDR3 is TGTGCCAGCAGTCACACCCTGACAGGGGTCGCCACCGGGGAGCTGTTTTTT.

This clone was found a few times. This sequence joins TRBV2 and TRBJ2-7; 7 bases match TRBD1. Germline V gives CDR1 SNHLY, CDR2 FYNNEI. The V segment lost 7 bases and the J segment 0 bases; nucleotides outside the gene matches: 6. This CDR3 is 14 amino acids long. CDR3 in DNA: TGTGCCAGCACCAAAGGGGACAGCTCCTACGAGCAGTACGTC. Protein: CASTKGDSSYEQYV.